Shown below are 14 T cell receptor beta chains from a single sample sequenced in a study of T-cell memory formation after mild COVID-19 (dated by TCRdb to about 2021). Library preparation used 5' RACE. The sequencer was an Illumina NovaSeq 6000. TCRdb trimmed public reads at Q25 via fastp, called clones via MiXCR and kept in-frame beta chains. Rows merge per CDR3 protein into single entries with the most common DNA and genes. For this sample there are around 100,000 distinct CDR3 sequences; roughly 20% appear just once. The top ten hold roughly 40% of the sample. The sample comprised PBMCs or a T cell subset sorted from them (not recorded which). Every receptor here comes from a man aged 18 to 35 who had mild COVID-19 (a few samples of this study predate the infection). The sample titles of this study are shuffled in the database, so cell type and time point are left out; the donor was told from shared clones.

J is TRBJ1-3 and V is TRBV20-1; D remains unclear. Germline assignment: CDR1 DFQATT and CDR2 SNEGSKA (reference sequence). V gave up 2 bases and J gave up 7 bases, with 18 bases separating them. This CDR3 is 15 amino acids long. CDR3 coding DNA: TGCAGTGCTAGACCCGACGGGGAGTGGCGCAACACCATATATTTT. This translates into CSARPDGEWRNTIYF.

This clonotype came up a few times. V is TRBV9 and J is TRBJ1-2; D not certain. Germline V lookup: CDR1 SGDLS, CDR2 YYNGEE. V lost 4 bases and J lost 7, with 14 bases in between. The CDR3 extends over 13 amino acids. The CDR3 reads CASSFRIRSGYTF. CDR3 in DNA: TGTGCCAGCAGCTTCCGTATTCGTTCTGGCTACACCTTC.

Only a few counts were recorded for this clonotype. The chain couples TRBV6-6 to TRBJ1-2; D not certain. CDR1 is MNHNY and CDR2 is SVGAGI in the germline V gene (reference sequence). Trimming cost V 2 bases and J 0 bases, with 10 bases left between them. This CDR3 region has 15 residues. For the CDR3, the DNA is TGTGCCAGCAGTTACCTGCTTGGGGCTAACTATGGCTACACCTTC. Its translation: CASSYLLGANYGYTF.

The rearrangement uses TRBV24-1 and TRBJ2-3; 13 bases map to TRBD2. The germline gives CDR1 KGHDR, CDR2 SFDVKD. The CDR3 loop spans 20 amino acids. Unmatched junction bases numbered 10, after V lost 0 bases and J lost 2 bases. CDR3 nucleotides: TGTGCCACCAGTGATTTGACCGAACTAGCGGGGGGGCGATCCACAGATACGCAGTATTTT. Encoded protein: CATSDLTELAGGRSTDTQYF.

In this sample, this clonotype turned up a few times. V is TRBV7-9 and J is TRBJ2-5, with D tentatively TRBD1 (6 bases). The germline gives CDR1 SEHNR, CDR2 FQNEAQ (reference sequence). V was pared by 5 bases and J by 5 bases, with 15 bases between. The CDR3 spans 14 residues. The CDR3 reads CASSGQGFLETQYF. As DNA, the CDR3 is TGTGCCAGCAGCGGCCAGGGGTTTTTGGAGACCCAGTACTTC.

This chain connects TRBV24-1 to TRBJ2-3; D is ambiguous. Germline loops: CDR1 KGHDR, CDR2 SFDVKD. This CDR3 region has 13 residues. V was pared by 5 bases and J by 2 bases, with 7 bases between. CDR3 in amino acids: CATSVFFTDTQYF. As DNA, the CDR3 is TGTGCCACCAGTGTCTTTTTCACAGATACGCAGTATTTT.

This clonotype was seen only a few times. The genes are TRBV12-3 or TRBV12-4 and TRBJ1-5; D ambiguous. The CDR3 extends over 14 amino acids. The V end lost 9 bases, the J end lost 0 bases, and 12 bases lay between the germline ends. CDR3: CASAKGFSNQPQHF. The DNA of the CDR3 is TGTGCCAGTGCCAAGGGCTTTAGCAATCAGCCCCAGCATTTT.

This clonotype was observed a few times. This chain joins TRBV12-3 or TRBV12-4 and TRBJ2-3; TRBD2 aligns across 10 bases. Germline trimming cut 6 bases from V and 0 bases from J; bases unmatched to any gene: 3. This CDR3 spans 15 amino acids. The CDR3 DNA sequence: TGTGCCAGCAGAGGACTAGCGGATAGCACAGATACGCAGTATTTT. It translates to CASRGLADSTDTQYF.

This clonotype was picked up many times. The gene calls are TRBV3-1 and TRBJ2-3; D is perhaps TRBD2 (6 bases). The CDR3 length is 17 residues. The germline gives CDR1 LGHDT, CDR2 YNNKEL (reference sequence). The germline V and J ends were trimmed by 0 bases and 2 bases, with 15 bases remaining between them. CDR3 DNA: TGTGCCAGCAGCCAAGATGGAACTAGCAGGGTCACAGATACGCAGTATTTT. Encoded protein: CASSQDGTSRVTDTQYF.

This clonotype was counted a few times. V is TRBV12-3 or TRBV12-4 and J is TRBJ2-3; 8 nucleotides match TRBD2. This CDR3 contains 14 residues. With V trimmed by 4 bases and J by 3 bases, 3 bases remained unmatched. The CDR3 DNA follows: TGTGCCAGCAGTTCAAGCGGGGGTACAGATACGCAGTATTTT. This translates into CASSSSGGTDTQYF.

This clonotype was counted only a few times. The chain couples TRBV4-3 to TRBJ2-1; D is unclear. Per germline, CDR1 LGHNA and CDR2 YSLEER. The CDR3 is 15 amino acids. V was clipped by 8 bases and J by 2 bases, with 16 bases between them. CDR3 residues: CASGFSHGPYNEQFF. CDR3 sequence (DNA): TGCGCCAGCGGGTTTTCGCATGGACCCTACAATGAGCAGTTCTTC.

This clonotype came up a few times. V is TRBV7-8 and J is TRBJ1-5, with D possibly TRBD1 on 5 matching bases. Germline values: CDR1 SGHVS, CDR2 FQNEAQ. With 7 bases removed from V and 4 bases from J, the gap between germline ends came to 20 bases. The CDR3 covers 16 residues. CDR3 in amino acids: CASTLGVVGINQPQHF. The CDR3 DNA reads as TGTGCCAGCACCCTAGGGGTTGTGGGGATTAATCAGCCCCAGCATTTT.

This clonotype was observed a few times. V is TRBV6-5 and J is TRBJ2-5; D uncertain. V was pared by 0 bases and J by 5 bases, with 10 bases between. This CDR3 comprises 14 residues. Germline V lookup: CDR1 MNHEY, CDR2 SVGAGI. The CDR3 DNA follows: TGTGCCAGCAGTTACTCACGGGCCGGGGAGACCCAGTACTTC. It encodes CASSYSRAGETQYF.

This chain uses TRBV21-1 with TRBJ2-7; whether TRBD2, the table's D call, matches the DNA was not checked. TRBV21-1 is noted as a pseudogene. The CDR3 length is 12 residues. The CDR3 bases are TGTGCCAGCAGCAAAGGCAGGAGAAGTCCTAACGTC. Encoded protein: CASSKGRRSPNV.